The present entry profiles one T cell receptor beta chain with its context. The antigen is not known. CDR1 is SGHTA and CDR2 is FQGTGA in the germline V gene. Trimming took 4 bases from V and 6 from J, leaving 11 bases between them. The CDR3 length is 13 residues. Profiled with immunoSEQ multiplex PCR; TCRdb holds only in-frame clones, not every one. The sample has over 850,000 clones, 75% to 85% seen once. The data stem from a study of shared clonotypes between healthy human individuals. The study, taken as a whole, reports: Four donors shared approximately 5% of their naive CD4 clonotypes.

CD4+ cells yielded CD45RA+ naive and CD45RA-negative memory subsets. The clonotype was recovered from a man between 18 and 35 years old in good health. Some clones in this sample may be carry-over from other donors' samples. The V gene is TRBV7-3, the J gene TRBJ2-3, with D maybe TRBD1 (5 bases). The sequenced sample consisted of memory CD4+ T cells from PBMCs. Subset described: CD45RA-negative fraction. CDR3: CASSSLQEDTQYF. CDR3 nucleotide sequence: TGTGCCAGCAGCTCATTACAGGAGGATACGCAGTATTTT.